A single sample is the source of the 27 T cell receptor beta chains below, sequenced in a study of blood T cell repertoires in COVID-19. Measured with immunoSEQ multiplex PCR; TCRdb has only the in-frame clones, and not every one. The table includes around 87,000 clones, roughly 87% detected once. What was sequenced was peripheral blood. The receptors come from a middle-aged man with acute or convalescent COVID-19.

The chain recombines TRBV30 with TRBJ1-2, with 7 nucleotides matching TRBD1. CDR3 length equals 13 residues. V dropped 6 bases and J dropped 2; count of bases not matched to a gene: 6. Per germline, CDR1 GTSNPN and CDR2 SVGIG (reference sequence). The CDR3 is CACPGQRNYGYTF. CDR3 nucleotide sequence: TGTGCCTGCCCGGGACAGAGAAACTATGGCTACACCTTC.

For the CDR3, the DNA is TGTGCCACCGGGACAGGGATTCAGCCCCAGCATTTT. Encoded protein: CATGTGIQPQHF. The chain recombines TRBV19 with TRBJ1-5; 9 bases map to TRBD1. This CDR3 is 12 amino acids long. CDR1 is LNHDA, CDR2 SQIVND, per germline (reference sequence). The J segment lost 6 bases and the V segment lost 10 bases, leaving 4 bases of the junction unmatched. Full variable domain (missing parts from reference TRBV19 and TRBJ1-5): DGGITQSPKYLFRKEGQNVTLSCEQNLNHDAMYWYRQDPGQGLRLIYYSQIVNDFQKGDIAEGYSVSREKKESFPLTVTSAQKNPTAFYLCATGTGIQPQHFGDGTRLSIL.

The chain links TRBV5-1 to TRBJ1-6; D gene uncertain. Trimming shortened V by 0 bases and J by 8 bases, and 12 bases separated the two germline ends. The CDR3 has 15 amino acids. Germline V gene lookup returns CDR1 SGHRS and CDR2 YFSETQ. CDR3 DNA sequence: TGCGCCAGCAGCTTGGATACTTCTATCCATTCACCCCTCCACTTT. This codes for CASSLDTSIHSPLHF.

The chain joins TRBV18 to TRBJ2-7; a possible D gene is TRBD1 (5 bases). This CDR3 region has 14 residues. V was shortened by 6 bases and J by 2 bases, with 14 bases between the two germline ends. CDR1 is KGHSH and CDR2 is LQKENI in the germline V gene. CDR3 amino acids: CASSPGRVTYEQYF. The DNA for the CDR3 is TGTGCCAGCTCTCCGGGCAGGGTTACCTACGAGCAGTACTTC.

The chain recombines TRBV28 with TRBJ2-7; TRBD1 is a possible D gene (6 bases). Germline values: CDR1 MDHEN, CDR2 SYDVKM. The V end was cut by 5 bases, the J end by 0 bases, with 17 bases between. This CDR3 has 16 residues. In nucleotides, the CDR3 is TGTGCCAGCAGTCCCTCAGGCAGGGGCCGCTCCTACGAGCAGTACGTC. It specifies CASSPSGRGRSYEQYV.

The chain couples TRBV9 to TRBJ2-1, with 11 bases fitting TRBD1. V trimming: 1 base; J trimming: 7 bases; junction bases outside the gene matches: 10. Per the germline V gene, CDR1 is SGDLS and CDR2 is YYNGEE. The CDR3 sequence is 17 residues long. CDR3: CASSVSVGQGATNEQFF. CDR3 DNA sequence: TGTGCCAGCAGCGTATCGGTCGGACAGGGGGCAACTAATGAGCAGTTCTTC.

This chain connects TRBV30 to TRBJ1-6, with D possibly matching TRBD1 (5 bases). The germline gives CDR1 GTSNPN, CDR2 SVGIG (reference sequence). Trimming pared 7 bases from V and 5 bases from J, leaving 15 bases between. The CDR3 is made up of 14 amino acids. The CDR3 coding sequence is TGTGCCTTACGTCAGGGTTCGCATAATTCACCCCTCCACTTT. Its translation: CALRQGSHNSPLHF. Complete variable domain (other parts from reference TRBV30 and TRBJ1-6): SQTIHQWPATLVQPVGSPLSLECTVEGTSNPNLYWYRQAAGRGLQLLFYSVGIGQISSEVPQNLSASRPQDRQFILSSKKLLLSDSGFYLCALRQGSHNSPLHFGNGTRLTVT.

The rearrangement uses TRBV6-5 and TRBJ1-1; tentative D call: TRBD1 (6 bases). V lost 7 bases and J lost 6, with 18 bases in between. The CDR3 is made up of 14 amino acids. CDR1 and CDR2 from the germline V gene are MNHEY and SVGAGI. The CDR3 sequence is CASTPRGGFAEAFF. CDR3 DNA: TGTGCCAGCACCCCCAGGGGCGGTTTCGCTGAAGCTTTCTTT.

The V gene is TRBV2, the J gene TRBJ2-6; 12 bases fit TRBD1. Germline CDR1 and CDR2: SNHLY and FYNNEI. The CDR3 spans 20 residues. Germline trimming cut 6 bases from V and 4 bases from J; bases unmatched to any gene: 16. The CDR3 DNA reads TGTGCCAGCAGGGGCCAAAGCCTGGGACAGGGGGCGAGGGGGGCCAACGTCCTGACTTTC. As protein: CASRGQSLGQGARGANVLTF.

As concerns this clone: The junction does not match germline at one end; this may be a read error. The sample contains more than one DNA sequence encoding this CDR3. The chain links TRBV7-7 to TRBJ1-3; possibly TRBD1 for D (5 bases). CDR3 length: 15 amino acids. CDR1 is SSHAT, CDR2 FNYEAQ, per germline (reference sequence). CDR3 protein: CASSLASGSGNTIYF. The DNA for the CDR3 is TGTGCTAGCAGCTTAGCTTCAGGGTCTGGAAACACCATATATTTT. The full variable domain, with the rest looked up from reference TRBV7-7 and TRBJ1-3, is GAGVSQSPRYKVTKRGQDVTLRCDPISSHATLYWYQQALGQGPEFLTYFNYEAQPDKSGLPSDRFSAERPEGSISTLTIQRTEQRDSAMYRCASSLASGSGNTIYFGEGSWLTVV.

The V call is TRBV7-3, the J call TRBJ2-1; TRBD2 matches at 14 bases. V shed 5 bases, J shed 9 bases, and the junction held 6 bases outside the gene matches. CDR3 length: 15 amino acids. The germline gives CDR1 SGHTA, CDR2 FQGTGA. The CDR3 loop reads CASSTGLAGAGEQFF. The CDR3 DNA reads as TGTGCCAGCAGCACGGGACTAGCGGGGGCGGGTGAGCAGTTCTTC.

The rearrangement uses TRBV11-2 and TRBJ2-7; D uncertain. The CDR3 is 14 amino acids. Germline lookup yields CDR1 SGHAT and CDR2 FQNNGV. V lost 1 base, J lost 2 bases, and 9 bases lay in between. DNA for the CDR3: TGTGCCAGCAGCTTAGCGGCTACTACCTACGAGCAGTACGTC. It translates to CASSLAATTYEQYV.

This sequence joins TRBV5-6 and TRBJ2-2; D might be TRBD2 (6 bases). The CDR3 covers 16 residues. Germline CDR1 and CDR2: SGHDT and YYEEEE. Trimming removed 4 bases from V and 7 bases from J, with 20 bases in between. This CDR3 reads CASSLTTTSFGGELFF. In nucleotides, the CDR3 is TGTGCCAGCAGCCTAACTACGACTAGTTTTGGCGGGGAGCTGTTTTTT.

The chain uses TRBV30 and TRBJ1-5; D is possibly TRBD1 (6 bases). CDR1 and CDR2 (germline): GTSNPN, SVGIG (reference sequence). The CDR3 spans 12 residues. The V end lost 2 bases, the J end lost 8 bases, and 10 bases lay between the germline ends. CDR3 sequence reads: CAWSQQGEPQHF. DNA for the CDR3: TGTGCCTGGAGTCAACAGGGCGAGCCCCAGCATTTT.

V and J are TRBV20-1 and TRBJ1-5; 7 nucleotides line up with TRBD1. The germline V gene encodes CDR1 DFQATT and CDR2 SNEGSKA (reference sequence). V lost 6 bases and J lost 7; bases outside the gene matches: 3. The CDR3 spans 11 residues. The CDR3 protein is CSAVQGQPQHF. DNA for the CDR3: TGCAGTGCGGTACAGGGGCAGCCCCAGCATTTT.

CDR3 residues: CASSFWGRGVWTQYF. CDR3 nucleotides: TGTGCCAGCAGCTTTTGGGGGCGCGGAGTCTGGACCCAGTACTTC. V usage is TRBV5-6 and J usage is TRBJ2-5; perhaps TRBD1 as D (6 bases). V lost 2 bases to trimming and J lost 7 bases, with 18 bases between them. The CDR3 totals 15 residues. In germline, CDR1 is SGHDT, CDR2 YYEEEE.

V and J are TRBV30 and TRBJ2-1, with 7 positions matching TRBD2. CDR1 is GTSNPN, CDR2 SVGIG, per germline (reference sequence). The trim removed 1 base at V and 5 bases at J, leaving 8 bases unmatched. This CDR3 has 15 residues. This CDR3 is CAWSGLRGGNNEQFF. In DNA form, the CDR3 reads TGTGCCTGGAGTGGTCTGAGGGGAGGGAACAATGAGCAGTTCTTC.

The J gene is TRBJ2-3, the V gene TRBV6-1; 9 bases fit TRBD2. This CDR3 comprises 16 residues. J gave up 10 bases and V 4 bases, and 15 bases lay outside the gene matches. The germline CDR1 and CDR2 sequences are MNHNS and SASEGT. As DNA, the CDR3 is TGTGCCAGCAGTGCAGGAAGAGGGTTCGGCGGGGGGGCGCAGTATTTT. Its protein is CASSAGRGFGGGAQYF.

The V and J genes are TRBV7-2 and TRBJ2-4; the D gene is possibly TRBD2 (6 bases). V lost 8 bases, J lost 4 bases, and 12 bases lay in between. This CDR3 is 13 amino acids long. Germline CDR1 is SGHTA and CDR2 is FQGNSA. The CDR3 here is CASRAGTKNIQYF. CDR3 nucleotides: TGTGCCAGCCGGGCGGGAACTAAAAACATTCAGTACTTC.

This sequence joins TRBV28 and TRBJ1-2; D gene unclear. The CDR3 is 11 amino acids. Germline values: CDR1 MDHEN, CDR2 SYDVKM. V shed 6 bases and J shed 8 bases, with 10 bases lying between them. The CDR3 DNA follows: TGTGCCAGCAGCCCGGCGCGGGGCTACACCTTC. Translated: CASSPARGYTF.

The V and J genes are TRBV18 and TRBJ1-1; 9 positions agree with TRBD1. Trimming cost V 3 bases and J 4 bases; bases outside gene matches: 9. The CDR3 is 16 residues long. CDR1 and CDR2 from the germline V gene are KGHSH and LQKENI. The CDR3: CASSPKIGQGSTEAFF. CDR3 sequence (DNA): TGTGCCAGCTCACCCAAAATCGGACAGGGGAGCACTGAAGCTTTCTTT.

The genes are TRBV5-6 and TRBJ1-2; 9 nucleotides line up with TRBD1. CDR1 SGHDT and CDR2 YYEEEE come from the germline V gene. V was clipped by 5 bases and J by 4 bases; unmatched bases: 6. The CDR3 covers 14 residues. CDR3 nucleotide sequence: TGTGCCAGCAGACGGACAGGGGTTTCCTATGGCTACACCTTC. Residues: CASRRTGVSYGYTF. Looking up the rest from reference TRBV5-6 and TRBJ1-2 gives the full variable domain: DAGVTQSPTHLIKTRGQQVTLRCSPKSGHDTVSWYQQALGQGPQFIFQYYEEEERQRGNFPDRFSGHQFPNYSSELNVNALLLGDSALYLCASRRTGVSYGYTFGSGTRLTVV.

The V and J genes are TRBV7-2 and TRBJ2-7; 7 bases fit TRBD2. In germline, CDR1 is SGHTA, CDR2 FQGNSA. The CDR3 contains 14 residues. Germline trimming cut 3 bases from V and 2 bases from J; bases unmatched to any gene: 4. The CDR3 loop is CASSLTSPAYEQYF. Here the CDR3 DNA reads TGTGCCAGCAGCTTGACTAGCCCAGCCTACGAGCAGTACTTC.

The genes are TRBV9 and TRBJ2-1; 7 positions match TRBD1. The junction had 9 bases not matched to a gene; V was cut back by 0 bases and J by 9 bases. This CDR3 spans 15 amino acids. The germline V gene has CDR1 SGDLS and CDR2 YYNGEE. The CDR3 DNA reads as TGTGCCAGCAGCGTAGACCCCCGACAGGGAAGTGAGCAGTTCTTC. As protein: CASSVDPRQGSEQFF.

This chain's CDR3 is CASSQVTFEQFF. The CDR3 DNA reads as TGTGCCAGCAGCCAAGTAACATTTGAGCAGTTCTTC. The J gene is TRBJ2-1, the V gene TRBV14; D is undetermined. V gave up 1 base and J gave up 9 bases, with 7 bases separating them. Per germline, CDR1 SGHDN and CDR2 FVKESK. This CDR3 has 12 residues.

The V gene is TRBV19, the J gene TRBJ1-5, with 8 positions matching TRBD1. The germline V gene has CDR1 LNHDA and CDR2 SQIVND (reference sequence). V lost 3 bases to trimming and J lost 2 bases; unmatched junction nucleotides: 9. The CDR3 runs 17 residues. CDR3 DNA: TGTGCCAGTAGTATCTCCAGGGGGCGAATAGGCAATCAGCCCCAGCATTTT. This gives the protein CASSISRGRIGNQPQHF.

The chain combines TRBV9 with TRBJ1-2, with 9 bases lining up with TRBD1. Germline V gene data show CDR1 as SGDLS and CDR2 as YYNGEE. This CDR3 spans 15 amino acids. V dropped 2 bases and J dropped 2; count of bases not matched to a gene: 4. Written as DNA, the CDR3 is TGTGCCAGCAGCGTGACAGGGGGTCGAAACTATGGCTACACCTTC. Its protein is CASSVTGGRNYGYTF.